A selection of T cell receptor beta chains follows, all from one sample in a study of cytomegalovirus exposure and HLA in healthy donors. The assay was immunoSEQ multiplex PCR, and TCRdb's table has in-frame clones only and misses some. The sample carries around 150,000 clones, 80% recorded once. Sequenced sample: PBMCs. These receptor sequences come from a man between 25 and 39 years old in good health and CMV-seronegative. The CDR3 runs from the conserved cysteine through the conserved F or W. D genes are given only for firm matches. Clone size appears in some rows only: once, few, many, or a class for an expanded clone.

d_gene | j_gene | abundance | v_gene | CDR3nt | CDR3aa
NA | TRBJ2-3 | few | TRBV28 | TGTGCCAGCAGTTCCGGACAGACTTCGGGCGCAGATACGCAGTATTTT | CASSSGQTSGADTQYF
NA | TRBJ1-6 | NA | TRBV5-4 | TGTGCCAGCAGCTTAGACGGGAAAATCCCTAATTCACCCCTCCACTTT | CASSLDGKIPNSPLHF
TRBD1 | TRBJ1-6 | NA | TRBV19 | TGTGCCAGTAGTCGGGACAGGGAATTATCACCCCTCCACTTT | CASSRDRELSPLHF
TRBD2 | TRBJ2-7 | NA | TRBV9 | TGTGCCAGCAGCGCGGGACTAGCGGGACTCTACGAGCAGTACTTC | CASSAGLAGLYEQYF
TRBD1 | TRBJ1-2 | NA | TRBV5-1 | TGCGCCAGCAGCTGGACTGACAGGGGGCGAAACACTGGCTACACCTTC | CASSWTDRGRNTGYTF
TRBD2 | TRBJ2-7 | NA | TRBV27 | TGTGCCAGCAGGCTAGCGGGAGGAACCTACGAGCAGTACTTC | CASRLAGGTYEQYF
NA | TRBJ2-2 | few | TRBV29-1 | TGCAGCGTCTACGACACTCGCACCGGGGAGCTGTTTTTT | CSVYDTRTGELFF
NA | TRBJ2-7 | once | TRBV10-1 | TGCGCCAGCAGTGAGTCGACAAGGTGGGAGGCAGTCAACGAGCAGTACTTC | CASSESTRWEAVNEQYF
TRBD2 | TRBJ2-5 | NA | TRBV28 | TGTGCCAGCAGTTTGTTCAGAGCGGGACGCGGGGAGACCCAGTACTTC | CASSLFRAGRGETQYF
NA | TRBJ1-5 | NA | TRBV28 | TGTGCCAGCAGTTCCCCCGAATCAGGGGGCAATCAGCCCCAGCATTTT | CASSSPESGGNQPQHF
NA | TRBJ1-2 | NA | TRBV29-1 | TGCAGCGTTGAACGGTCTCGAGGCTACACCTTC | CSVERSRGYTF
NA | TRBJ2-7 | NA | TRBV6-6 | TGTGCCAGCAGTTACAACCGGGGGACCTACGAGCAGTACTTC | CASSYNRGTYEQYF
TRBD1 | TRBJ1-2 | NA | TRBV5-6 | TGTGCCAGCAGCTGGACACCAGGGGGCGTATCGGATGGCTACACCTTC | CASSWTPGGVSDGYTF
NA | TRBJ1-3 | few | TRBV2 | TGTGCCAGCAACCAGGGGCCTGGAAACACCATATATTTT | CASNQGPGNTIYF
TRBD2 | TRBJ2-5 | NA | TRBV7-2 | TGTGCCAGCAGCTGGACTAGCGGGGCTCTTAGGGAGACCCAGTACTTC | CASSWTSGALRETQYF
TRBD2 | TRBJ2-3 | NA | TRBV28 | TGTGCCAGCAGTTTATCAAATGGACTAGCGGGAGTCACAGATACGCAGTATTTT | CASSLSNGLAGVTDTQYF
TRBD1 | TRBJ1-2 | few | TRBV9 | TGTGCCAGCAGAACCGCGGGGACAGGTGGATATGGCTACACCTTC | CASRTAGTGGYGYTF
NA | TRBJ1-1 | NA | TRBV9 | TGTGCCAGCAGACATCTCTCCCAGGGCGAAGCTTTCTTT | CASRHLSQGEAFF
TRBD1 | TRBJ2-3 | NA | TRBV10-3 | TGTGCCATCAGTGAGTTGCCTCAGGGACAGTGGGGTACGCAGTATTTT | CAISELPQGQWGTQYF
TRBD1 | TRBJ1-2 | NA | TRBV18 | TGTGCCAGCTCTTCGGGACAGGGGGCGCCGGATGGCTACACCTTC | CASSSGQGAPDGYTF
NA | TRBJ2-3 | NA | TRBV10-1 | TGCGCCCCAGCAATCCGGGAAAAAGGCCCAGATACGCAGTATTTT | CAPAIREKGPDTQYF
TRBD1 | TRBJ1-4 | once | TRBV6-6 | TGTGCCAGCAGGACGGGGACAGGGGCTAGTAATGAAAAACTGTTTTTT | CASRTGTGASNEKLFF
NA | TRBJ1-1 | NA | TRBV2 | TGTGCCAGCAGCTTAGGGGGTGACACTGAAGCTTTCTTT | CASSLGGDTEAFF
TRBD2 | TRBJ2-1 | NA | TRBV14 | TGTGCCAGCAGCCACATAACTAGCGGGAGGGTCTACAATGAGCAGTTCTTC | CASSHITSGRVYNEQFF
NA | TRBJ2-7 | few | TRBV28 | TGTGCCAGCAGCTCCACCCGTCACTCCTACTCCTACGAGCAGTACTTC | CASSSTRHSYSYEQYF
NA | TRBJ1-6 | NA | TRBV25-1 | TGTGCCAGCAGTGACCAAGTTCAGCCCCTCCACTTT | CASSDQVQPLHF
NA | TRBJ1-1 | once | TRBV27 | TGTGCCAGCAGTTCCGGGGGTGGCACTGAAGCTTTCTTT | CASSSGGGTEAFF
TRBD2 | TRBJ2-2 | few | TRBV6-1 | TGTGCCAGCAGTGAAGCGGAGGGACTAGCGGGAGTCGGGGAGCTGTTTTTT | CASSEAEGLAGVGELFF
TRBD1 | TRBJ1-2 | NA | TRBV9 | TGTGCCAGCAGCGTAGGGGGACAGGGCTATGGCTACACCTTC | CASSVGGQGYGYTF
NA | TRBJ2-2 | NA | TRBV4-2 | TGTGCCAGCAGCCAAGAGGCTAGCGCGAACACCGGGGAGCTGTTTTTT | CASSQEASANTGELFF
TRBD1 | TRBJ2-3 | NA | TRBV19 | TGTGCCAGTAGTACGACAGGGAACACAGATACGCAGTATTTT | CASSTTGNTDTQYF
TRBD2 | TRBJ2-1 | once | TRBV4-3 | TGCGCCAGCAGCTCTAGCGGGGGATCCTACAATGAGCAGTTCTTC | CASSSSGGSYNEQFF
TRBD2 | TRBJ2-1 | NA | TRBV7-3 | TGTGCCAGCAGCTTACTCGCGGGGGGCGATGAGCAGTTCTTC | CASSLLAGGDEQFF
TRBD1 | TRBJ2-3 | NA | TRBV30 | TGTGCCTGGGGAACAGGGGGCACGCAGTATTTT | CAWGTGGTQYF